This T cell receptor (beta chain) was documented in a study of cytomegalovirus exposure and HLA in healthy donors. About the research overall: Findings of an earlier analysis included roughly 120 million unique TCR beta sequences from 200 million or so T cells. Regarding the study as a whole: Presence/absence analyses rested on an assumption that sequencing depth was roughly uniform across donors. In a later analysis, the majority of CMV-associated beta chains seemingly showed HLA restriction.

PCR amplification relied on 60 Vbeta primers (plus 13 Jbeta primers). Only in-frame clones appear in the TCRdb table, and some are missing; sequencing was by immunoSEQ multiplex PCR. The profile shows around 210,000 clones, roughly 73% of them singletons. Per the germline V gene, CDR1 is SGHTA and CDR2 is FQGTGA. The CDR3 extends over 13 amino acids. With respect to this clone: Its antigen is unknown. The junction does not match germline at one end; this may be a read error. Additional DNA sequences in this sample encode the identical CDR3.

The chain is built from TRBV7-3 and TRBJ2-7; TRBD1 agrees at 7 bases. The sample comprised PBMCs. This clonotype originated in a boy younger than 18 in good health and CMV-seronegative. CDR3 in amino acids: CASSFTGVGEQYF. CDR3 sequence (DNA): TGCGCCAGCAGCTTTACAGGGGTGGGCGAGCAGTACTTC.